This T cell receptor beta chain came from a study of tumor-infiltrating lymphocytes in primary liver carcinoma. Study-wide findings and caveats: All five tumor regions shared only about 8-25% of top clones.

Looked up from germline, CDR1 is MNHNS and CDR2 is SASEGT. V dropped 2 bases and J dropped 2 bases, with 13 bases sitting between them. The CDR3 is 16 amino acids. Worth noting for this clonotype: Its antigen is not identified.

Starting material for RNA and DNA co-extraction consisted of about 17-32 mg of unsorted bulk tissue. With a constant-region primer, TCR beta cDNA was made from approximately 450 ng of total RNA. Construction of TCR beta libraries relied on three successive nested multiplex PCR rounds employing slightly modified ARM-PCR. A C-beta reverse primer and TRBV1-TRBV30 forward primers served in each of the first two PCR rounds, at 10 cycles apiece. One entry per CDR3 protein, called by TCRdb with MiXCR from the multiplex PCR reads. The sample holds about 78,000 distinct CDR3 sequences, roughly two thirds seen once.

Source material: liver tumor tissue from sampling region 4. As for subset: tumor region T4, right-lateral pole. The clonotype comes from a woman in her fifties or sixties with primary liver carcinoma and hepatitis B virus infection. The chain joins TRBV6-1 to TRBJ2-1; D is possibly TRBD2 (5 bases). CDR3 sequence: CASSENSAATYNEQFF. CDR3 DNA: TGTGCCAGCAGTGAAAACTCAGCGGCCACCTACAATGAGCAGTTCTTC.